The 21 T cell receptor beta chains below come from one sample, sequenced in a study of CD8 T cells in ankylosing spondylitis. Whole-study results and caveats: Ankylosing spondylitis blood seemed to carry a telltale TCR beta motif made of roughly eight highly homologous variants.

No antigen has been assigned to these receptors. MiXCR, run by TCRdb on the 5' RACE reads, gives a single entry per CDR3 protein. The sample yields more than 300,000 distinct CDR3 sequences, 6.5% to 10% seen once. Sequenced input: blood, either unsorted or a sorted T cell fraction (not recorded which). These receptor sequences come from a male donor with ankylosing spondylitis.

V and J are TRBV4-2 and TRBJ2-5; 7 bases are shared with TRBD2. CDR1 LGHNA and CDR2 YNFKEQ come from the germline V gene. This CDR3 region has 14 residues. V shed 1 base, J shed 5 bases, and the junction held 4 bases outside the gene matches. Written as DNA, the CDR3 is TGTGCCAGCAGCCAAGGGACTAGTATTGAGACCCAGTACTTC. Amino acids: CASSQGTSIETQYF.

In its sample, this clonotype was seen many times. The chain carries TRBV10-3 and TRBJ1-6; D is uncertain. This CDR3 comprises 14 residues. With 4 bases removed from V and 8 bases from J, the gap between germline ends came to 12 bases. CDR1 is ENHRY and CDR2 is SYGVKD in the germline V gene. The CDR3 here is CAISGGLPDSPLHF. In DNA, the CDR3 is TGTGCCATCAGTGGAGGACTACCTGATTCACCCCTCCACTTT.

This clonotype was seen repeatedly, ten times or more. V and J are TRBV28 and TRBJ2-7; the D gene is possibly TRBD1 (5 bases). Trimming left V 7 bases short and J 3 bases short, with 13 bases between. The germline V gene encodes CDR1 MDHEN and CDR2 SYDVKM. The CDR3 contains 13 residues. The CDR3 region has the DNA TGTGCCAGCACCATCTCAGGGATCTACGAGCAGTACTTC. It is translated as CASTISGIYEQYF.

Only a few counts were recorded for this clonotype. The CDR3 sequence: CASSQAPTGDGYTF. DNA for the CDR3: TGCGCCAGCAGCCAAGCCCCGACAGGGGATGGCTACACCTTC. The chain is built from TRBV4-3 and TRBJ1-2; 8 bases agree with TRBD1. The CDR3 contains 14 residues. Germline V gene sequence: CDR1 LGHNA, CDR2 YSLEER. V was clipped by 1 base and J by 6 bases; unmatched bases: 4.

This clonotype was seen more than once but under ten times. This chain joins TRBV27 and TRBJ2-1; 14 bases map to TRBD2. J lost 3 bases, V lost 0 bases, and 4 bases had no gene match. The CDR3 runs 18 residues. CDR1 is MNHEY and CDR2 is SMNVEV in the germline V gene (reference sequence). The CDR3 DNA is TGTGCCAGCAGTTTATCCGGGGGACTAGCGGGAGACTACAATGAGCAGTTCTTC. Translating gives CASSLSGGLAGDYNEQFF.

This clonotype was recorded at least ten times. CDR3 nucleotide sequence: TGCAGTGCTAGAGGGCCCGGAGCCGGGACGGGGGGGCCCTATGGCTACACCTTC. The encoded protein is CSARGPGAGTGGPYGYTF. The V and J genes are TRBV20-1 and TRBJ1-2; D possibly corresponds to TRBD1 (6 bases). Germline CDR1 is DFQATT and CDR2 is SNEGSKA (reference sequence). The CDR3 contains 18 residues. The ends were cut back, 1 base at V and 4 bases at J, with 25 bases in the middle.

The table lists this clonotype with a few counts. The chain is built from TRBV5-1 and TRBJ2-7, with D unclear. Trimming took off 4 bases at V and 3 bases at J, with 17 bases between the two ends. Germline-derived CDR1 and CDR2 are SGHRS and YFSETQ. The CDR3 length is 15 residues. The CDR3 DNA reads TGCGCCAGCAGCCTGCGCGCTCAACGAGACTACGAGCAGTACTTC. It is translated as CASSLRAQRDYEQYF.

Only a few counts were recorded for this clonotype. This chain joins TRBV7-3 and TRBJ2-3, with TRBD2 identical over 10 bases. Germline values: CDR1 SGHTA, CDR2 FQGTGA. Germline trimming cut 4 bases from V and 6 bases from J; bases unmatched to any gene: 16. The CDR3 spans 18 residues. Here the CDR3 DNA reads TGTGCCAGCAGCTCCTCGGGCTTCCTAGCGGGAGCACCCGATACGCAGTATTTT. Translated: CASSSSGFLAGAPDTQYF.

The V gene is TRBV5-6, the J gene TRBJ2-5; possibly TRBD2 for D (6 bases). V lost 4 bases to trimming and J lost 2 bases, with 9 bases between them. Germline V lookup: CDR1 SGHDT, CDR2 YYEEEE. The CDR3 sequence is 13 residues long. The DNA for the CDR3 is TGTGCCAGCAGCGGGGACTTTCAAGAGACCCAGTACTTC. Translating it yields CASSGDFQETQYF.

The rearrangement joins TRBV9 to TRBJ2-1, with TRBD2 as a possible D gene (6 bases). Germline CDR1 and CDR2: SGDLS and YYNGEE. Trimming shortened V by 4 bases and J by 0 bases, and 20 bases separated the two germline ends. The CDR3 loop spans 18 amino acids. CDR3 region: CASSSQPKAAGSYNEQFF. The CDR3 DNA reads as TGTGCCAGCAGCTCTCAACCAAAGGCAGCGGGCTCCTACAATGAGCAGTTCTTC.

This clonotype came up a few times. V usage is TRBV7-9 and J usage is TRBJ2-7, with no clear D. Germline values: CDR1 SEHNR, CDR2 FQNEAQ (reference sequence). V lost 5 bases and J 5 bases, leaving 10 bases between the germline ends. The CDR3 sequence is 12 residues long. The CDR3 here is CASSPLINEQYF. The CDR3 DNA reads as TGTGCCAGCAGCCCCCTGATCAACGAGCAGTACTTC.

This clonotype has a count of ten or more. The rearrangement links TRBV28 to TRBJ2-1, with 15 bases fitting TRBD2. Per germline, CDR1 MDHEN and CDR2 SYDVKM. Germline trimming cut 4 bases from V and 9 bases from J; bases unmatched to any gene: 7. CDR3 length equals 16 residues. Here the CDR3 reads CASSSTGTSGRFEQFF. CDR3 sequence (DNA): TGTGCCAGCAGTTCTACCGGGACTAGCGGGAGGTTTGAGCAGTTCTTC.

A few counts support this clonotype. V usage is TRBV6-1 and J usage is TRBJ2-7; D perhaps matches TRBD1 (6 bases). In germline, CDR1 is MNHNS, CDR2 SASEGT. The CDR3 has 13 amino acids. The V end lost 7 bases, the J end lost 9 bases, and 19 bases lay between the germline ends. This CDR3 reads CASNGVGTSRQYF. CDR3 bases: TGTGCCAGCAACGGGGTTGGGACATCTCGGCAGTACTTC.

This clonotype was observed at least ten times. V and J are TRBV21-1 and TRBJ2-7. TRBV21-1 is a pseudogene. This CDR3 has 13 amino acids. The CDR3 bases are TGTGCCAGCAGCTATACTGTTTCCTACGAGCAGTACTTC. It translates to CASSYTVSYEQYF.

This clonotype was seen ten or more times. The rearrangement links TRBV3-1 to TRBJ2-7; no firm D call. Looked up from germline, CDR1 is LGHDT and CDR2 is YNNKEL (reference sequence). Trimming took off 1 base at V and 2 bases at J, with 9 bases between the two ends. The CDR3 spans 14 residues. The CDR3 DNA sequence: TGTGCCAGCAGCCAAGTTATAGTCCCCTACGAGCAGTACTTC. It encodes CASSQVIVPYEQYF.

This clonotype was seen a few times. The gene calls are TRBV30 and TRBJ2-1; D remains ambiguous. This CDR3 comprises 9 residues. Between the trimmed V and J ends, which lost 5 bases and 10 bases, there was a span of 6 bases. From germline, CDR1 is GTSNPN and CDR2 SVGIG (reference sequence). CDR3 in amino acids: CAWGREQFF. For the CDR3, the DNA is TGTGCCTGGGGGCGGGAGCAGTTCTTC.

This clonotype was counted between two and nine times. V usage is TRBV19 and J usage is TRBJ2-1, with D perhaps being TRBD1 or TRBD2 (6 bases each). Trimming pared 7 bases from V and 9 bases from J, leaving 16 bases between. In germline, CDR1 is LNHDA, CDR2 SQIVND (reference sequence). CDR3 length: 13 residues. CDR3 nucleotide sequence: TGTGCCAGTACGGCGGGAAGGGGGACTGAGCAGTTCTTC. This encodes CASTAGRGTEQFF.

This clonotype is deemed medium-sized. V usage is TRBV28 and J usage is TRBJ2-7; 11 positions agree with TRBD2. The V segment lost 5 bases and the J segment 2 bases; nucleotides outside the gene matches: 5. The germline V gene encodes CDR1 MDHEN and CDR2 SYDVKM. The length of the CDR3 is 15 residues. The CDR3 DNA is TGTGCCAGCAGTATAGCGGGAGGGGCCACCTACGAGCAGTACTTC. Translation: CASSIAGGATYEQYF. Supplemented by reference TRBV28 and TRBJ2-7, the full variable domain reads DVKVTQSSRYLVKRTGEKVFLECVQDMDHENMFWYRQDPGLGLRLIYFSYDVKMKEKGDIPEGYSVSREKKERFSLILESASTNQTSMYLCASSIAGGATYEQYFGPGTRLTVT.

In its sample, this clonotype was seen a few times. This chain connects TRBV7-9 to TRBJ2-7; D not resolved. The ends were cut back, 2 bases at V and 4 bases at J, with 9 bases in the middle. The CDR3 contains 13 residues. The germline CDR1 and CDR2 sequences are SEHNR and FQNEAQ (reference sequence). The CDR3 nucleotides are TGTGCCAGCAGCTTATCGTTGGAGTACGAGCAGTACTTC. Translation: CASSLSLEYEQYF.

Details on this clonotype: This may be a read error: a much more frequent sequence differs by one nucleotide. CDR3 protein: CGSSMGSTNYEQYF. In DNA, the CDR3 is TGTGGCAGTAGTATGGGCTCTACCAACTACGAGCAGTACTTC. This rearrangement joins TRBV19 to TRBJ2-7; D is unclear. Germline V gives CDR1 LNHDA, CDR2 SQIVND (reference sequence). The CDR3 totals 14 residues.

In its sample, this clonotype was seen a few times. The rearrangement links TRBV5-1 to TRBJ2-1; D possibly matches TRBD1 or TRBD2 (5 bases each). Trimming stripped 0 bases from V and 7 bases from J, with 11 bases between. The CDR3 contains 14 residues. Germline V gives CDR1 SGHRS, CDR2 YFSETQ. The CDR3 bases are TGCGCCAGCAGCTTGGCTGGGACCTCGAATGAGCAGTTCTTC. Encoded protein: CASSLAGTSNEQFF.